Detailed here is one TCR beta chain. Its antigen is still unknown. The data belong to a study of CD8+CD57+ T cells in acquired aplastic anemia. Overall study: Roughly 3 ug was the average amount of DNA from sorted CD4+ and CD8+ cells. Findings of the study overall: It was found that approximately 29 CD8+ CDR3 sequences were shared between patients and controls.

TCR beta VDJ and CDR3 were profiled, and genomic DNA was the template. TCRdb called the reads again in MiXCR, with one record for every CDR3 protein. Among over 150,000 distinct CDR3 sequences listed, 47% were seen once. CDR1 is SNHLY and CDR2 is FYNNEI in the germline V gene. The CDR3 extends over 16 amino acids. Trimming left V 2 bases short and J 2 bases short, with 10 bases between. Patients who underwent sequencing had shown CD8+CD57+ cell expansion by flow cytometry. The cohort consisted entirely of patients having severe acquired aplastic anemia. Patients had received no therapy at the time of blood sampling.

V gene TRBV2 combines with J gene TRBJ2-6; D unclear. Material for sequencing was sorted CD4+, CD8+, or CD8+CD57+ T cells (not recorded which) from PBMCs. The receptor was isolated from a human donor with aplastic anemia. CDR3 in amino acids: CASSELVHPGANVLTF. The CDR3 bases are TGTGCCAGCAGTGAATTAGTACACCCTGGGGCCAACGTCCTGACTTTC.